Listed below are T cell receptor beta chains from one sample, sequenced in a study of cytomegalovirus exposure and HLA in healthy donors. The repertoire was sequenced with immunoSEQ multiplex PCR; TCRdb's copy has only in-frame clones and lacks some. The table lists 150,000 to 250,000 clones, more than 65% of them singletons. Specimen: PBMCs. The receptors here all came from a young woman in good health and CMV-seropositive. The CDR3 runs from the conserved cysteine through the conserved F or W. The D gene is left open where the match is weak.

CDR3 | DNA | J | D | V
CATSRNTGSTYEQYF | TGTGCCACCAGCAGAAATACAGGGAGCACCTACGAGCAGTACTTC | TRBJ2-7 | - | TRBV15
CASHREGDEKLFF | TGCGCCAGCCACAGGGAAGGGGATGAAAAACTGTTTTTT | TRBJ1-4 | - | TRBV5-1
CASSTHALAGGQETQYF | TGTGCCAGCAGTACACACGCCCTAGCGGGAGGCCAAGAGACCCAGTACTTC | TRBJ2-5 | TRBD2 | TRBV27
CSVVSRVDQPQHF | TGCAGCGTTGTGTCCAGGGTGGATCAGCCCCAGCATTTT | TRBJ1-5 | - | TRBV29-1
CASTPGQVYGYTF | TGTGCCAGCACACCCGGACAGGTCTATGGCTACACCTTC | TRBJ1-2 | TRBD1 | TRBV6-5
CAWRPPSLSYNEQFF | TGTGCCTGGAGACCGCCATCACTTTCCTACAATGAGCAGTTCTTC | TRBJ2-1 | - | TRBV30
CASSYRDTSNYGYTF | TGTGCCAGCAGTTACCGGGACACCTCTAACTATGGCTACACCTTC | TRBJ1-2 | - | TRBV6-6
CSVSGTSGQETQYF | TGCAGCGTCTCTGGGACTAGCGGACAAGAGACCCAGTACTTC | TRBJ2-5 | TRBD2 | TRBV29-1
CASSYGTGGTQPQHF | TGTGCCAGCAGCTATGGGACAGGGGGGACCCAGCCCCAGCATTTT | TRBJ1-5 | TRBD1 | TRBV5-5
CASNPTGSKETQYF | TGTGCCAGCAATCCTACAGGGTCGAAAGAGACCCAGTACTTC | TRBJ2-5 | - | TRBV2
CASSERPGDEQYF | TGTGCCAGCAGTGAGAGGCCAGGGGACGAGCAGTACTTC | TRBJ2-7 | - | TRBV2
CASTGGPNTEAFF | TGTGCCAGCACGGGGGGTCCTAACACTGAAGCTTTCTTT | TRBJ1-1 | - | TRBV2
CASSFEGTQYF | TGTGCCAGCAGCTTCGAGGGAACGCAGTATTTT | TRBJ2-3 | - | TRBV5-4
CASRAPGSPNYGYTF | TGTGCCAGCAGAGCTCCGGGATCACCTAACTATGGCTACACCTTC | TRBJ1-2 | - | TRBV6-1